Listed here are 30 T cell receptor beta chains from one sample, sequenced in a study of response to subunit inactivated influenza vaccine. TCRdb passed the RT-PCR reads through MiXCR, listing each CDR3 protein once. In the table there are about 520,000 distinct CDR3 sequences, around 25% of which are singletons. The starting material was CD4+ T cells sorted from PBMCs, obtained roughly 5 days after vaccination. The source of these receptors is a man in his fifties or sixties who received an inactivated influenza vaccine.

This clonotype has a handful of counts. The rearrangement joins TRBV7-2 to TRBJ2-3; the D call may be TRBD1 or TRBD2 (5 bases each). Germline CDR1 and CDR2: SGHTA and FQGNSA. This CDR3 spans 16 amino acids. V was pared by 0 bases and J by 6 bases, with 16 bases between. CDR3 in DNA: TGTGCCAGCAGCTTAGCCGGAAGGGGCACTAGGGATACGCAGTATTTT. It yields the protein CASSLAGRGTRDTQYF.

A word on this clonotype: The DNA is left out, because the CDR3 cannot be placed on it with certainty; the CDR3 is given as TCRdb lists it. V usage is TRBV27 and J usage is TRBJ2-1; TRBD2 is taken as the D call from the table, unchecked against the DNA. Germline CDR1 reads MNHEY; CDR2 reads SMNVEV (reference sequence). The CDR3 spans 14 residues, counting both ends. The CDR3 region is CASSFRLVAGGAFF.

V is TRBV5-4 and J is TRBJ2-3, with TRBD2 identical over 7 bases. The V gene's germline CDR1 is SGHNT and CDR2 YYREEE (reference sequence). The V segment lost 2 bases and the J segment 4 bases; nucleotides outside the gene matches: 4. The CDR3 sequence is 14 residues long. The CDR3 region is CASSFRGSADTQYF. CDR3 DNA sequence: TGTGCCAGCAGCTTCCGCGGGAGCGCAGATACGCAGTATTTT.

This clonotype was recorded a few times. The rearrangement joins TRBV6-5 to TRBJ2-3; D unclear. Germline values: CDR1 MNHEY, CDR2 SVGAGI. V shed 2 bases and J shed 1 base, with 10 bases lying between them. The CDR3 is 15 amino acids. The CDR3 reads CASSYVSIRTDTQYF. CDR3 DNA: TGTGCCAGCAGTTACGTCAGCATTCGCACAGATACGCAGTATTTT.

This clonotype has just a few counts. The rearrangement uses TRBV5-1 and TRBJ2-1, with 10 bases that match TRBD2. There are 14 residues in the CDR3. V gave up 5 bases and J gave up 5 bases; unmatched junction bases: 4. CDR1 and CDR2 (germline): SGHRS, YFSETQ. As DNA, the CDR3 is TGCGCCAGCAGGTTTCTAGCGGGGGACAATGAGCAGTTCTTC. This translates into CASRFLAGDNEQFF.

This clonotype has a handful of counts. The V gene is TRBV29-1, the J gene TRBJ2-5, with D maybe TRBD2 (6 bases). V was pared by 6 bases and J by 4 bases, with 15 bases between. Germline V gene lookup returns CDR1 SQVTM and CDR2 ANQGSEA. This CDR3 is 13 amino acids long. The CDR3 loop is CSVARRAGETQYF. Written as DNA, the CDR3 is TGCAGCGTCGCCAGGAGGGCCGGAGAGACCCAGTACTTC.

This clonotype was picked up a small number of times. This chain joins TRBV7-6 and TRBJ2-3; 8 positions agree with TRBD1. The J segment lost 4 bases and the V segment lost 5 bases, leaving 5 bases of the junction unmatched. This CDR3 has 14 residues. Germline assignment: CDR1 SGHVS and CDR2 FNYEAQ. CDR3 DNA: TGTGCCAGCAGCACCCAGACAGGGGCAGATACGCAGTATTTT. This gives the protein CASSTQTGADTQYF.

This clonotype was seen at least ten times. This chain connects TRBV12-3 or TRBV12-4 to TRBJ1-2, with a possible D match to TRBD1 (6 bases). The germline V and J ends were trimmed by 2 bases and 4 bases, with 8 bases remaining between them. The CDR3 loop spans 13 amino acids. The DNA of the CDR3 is TGTGCCAGCAGTTTAACAGGGAGCTATGGCTACACCTTC. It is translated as CASSLTGSYGYTF.

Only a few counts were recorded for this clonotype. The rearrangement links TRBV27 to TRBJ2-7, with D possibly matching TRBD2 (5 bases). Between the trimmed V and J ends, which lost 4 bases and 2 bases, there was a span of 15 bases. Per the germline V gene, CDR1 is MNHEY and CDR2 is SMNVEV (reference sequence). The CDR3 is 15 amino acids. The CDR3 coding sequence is TGTGCCAGCAGTTCTCTAGCCCGTGCTACCTACGAGCAGTACTTC. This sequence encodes CASSSLARATYEQYF.

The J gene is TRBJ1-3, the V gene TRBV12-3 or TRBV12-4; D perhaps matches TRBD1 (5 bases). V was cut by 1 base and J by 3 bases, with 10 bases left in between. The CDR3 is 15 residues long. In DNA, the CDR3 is TGTGCCAGCAGTTTAGGGGGGGATGTTGGAAACACCATATATTTT. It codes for CASSLGGDVGNTIYF.

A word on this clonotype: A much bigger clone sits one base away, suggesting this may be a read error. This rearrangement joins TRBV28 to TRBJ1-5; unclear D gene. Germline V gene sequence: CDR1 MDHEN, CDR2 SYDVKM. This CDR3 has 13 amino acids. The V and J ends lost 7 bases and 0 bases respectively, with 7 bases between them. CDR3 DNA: TGTGCCAGCAACCAAGATAGCAATCAGCCCCAGCATTTT. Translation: CASNQDSNQPQHF. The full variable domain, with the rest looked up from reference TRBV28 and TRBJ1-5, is DVKVTQSSRYLVKRTGEKVFLECVQDMDHENMFWYRQDPGLGLRLIYFSYDVKMKEKGDIPEGYSVSREKKERFSLILESASTNQTSMYLCASNQDSNQPQHFGDGTRLSIL.

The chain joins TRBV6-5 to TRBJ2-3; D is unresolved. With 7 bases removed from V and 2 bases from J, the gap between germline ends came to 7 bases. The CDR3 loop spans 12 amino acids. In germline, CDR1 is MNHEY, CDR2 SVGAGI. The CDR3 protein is CASTRPTDTQYF. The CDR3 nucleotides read TGTGCCAGCACCAGGCCCACAGATACGCAGTATTTT.

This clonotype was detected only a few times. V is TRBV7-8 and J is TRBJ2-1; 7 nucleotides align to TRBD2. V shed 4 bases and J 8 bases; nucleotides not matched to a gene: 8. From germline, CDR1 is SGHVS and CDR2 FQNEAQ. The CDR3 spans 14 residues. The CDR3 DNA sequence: TGTGCCAGCAGCTCGAGTAGTGGGGGGGATGAGCAGTTCTTC. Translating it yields CASSSSSGGDEQFF.

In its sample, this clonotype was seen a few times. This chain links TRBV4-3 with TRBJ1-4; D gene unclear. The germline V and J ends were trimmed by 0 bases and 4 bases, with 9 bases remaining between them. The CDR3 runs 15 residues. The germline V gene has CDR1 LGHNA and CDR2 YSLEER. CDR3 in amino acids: CASSQDAGINEKLFF. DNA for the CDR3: TGCGCCAGCAGCCAAGATGCGGGGATTAATGAAAAACTGTTTTTT.

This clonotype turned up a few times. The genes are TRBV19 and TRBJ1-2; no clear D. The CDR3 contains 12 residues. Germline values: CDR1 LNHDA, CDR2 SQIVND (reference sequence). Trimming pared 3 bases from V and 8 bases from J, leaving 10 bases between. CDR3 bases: TGTGCCAGTAGTATTGTGGAAGGCGGCTACACCTTC. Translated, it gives CASSIVEGGYTF.

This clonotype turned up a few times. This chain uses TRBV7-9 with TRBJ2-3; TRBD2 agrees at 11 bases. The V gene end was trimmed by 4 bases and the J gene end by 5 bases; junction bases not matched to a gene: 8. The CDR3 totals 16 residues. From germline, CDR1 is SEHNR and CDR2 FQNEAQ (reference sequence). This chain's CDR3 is CASSYLLAGELDTQYF. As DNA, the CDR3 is TGTGCCAGCAGCTACCTACTAGCGGGGGAACTAGATACGCAGTATTTT. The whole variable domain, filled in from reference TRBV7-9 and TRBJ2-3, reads DTGVSQNPRHKITKRGQNVTFRCDPISEHNRLYWYRQTLGQGPEFLTYFQNEAQLEKSRLLSDRFSAERPKGSFSTLEIQRTEQGDSAMYLCASSYLLAGELDTQYFGPGTRLTVL.

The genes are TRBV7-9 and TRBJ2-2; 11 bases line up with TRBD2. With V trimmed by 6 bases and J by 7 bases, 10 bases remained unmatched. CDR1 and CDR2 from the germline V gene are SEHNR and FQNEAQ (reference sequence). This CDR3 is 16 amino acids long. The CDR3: CASRPTSGSNGGELFF. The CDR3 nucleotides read TGTGCCAGCAGACCTACTAGCGGGAGTAACGGCGGGGAGCTGTTTTTT.

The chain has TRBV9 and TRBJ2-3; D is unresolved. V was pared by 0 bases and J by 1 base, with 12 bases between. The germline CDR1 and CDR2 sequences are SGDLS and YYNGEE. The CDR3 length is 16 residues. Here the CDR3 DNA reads TGTGCCAGCAGCGTAGCTCCGGCTACCCGCACAGATACGCAGTATTTT. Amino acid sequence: CASSVAPATRTDTQYF.

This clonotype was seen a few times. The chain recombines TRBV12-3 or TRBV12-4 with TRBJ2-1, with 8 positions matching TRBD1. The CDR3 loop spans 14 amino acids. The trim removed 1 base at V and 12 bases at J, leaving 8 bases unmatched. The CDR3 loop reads CASSLGRQGRGQFF. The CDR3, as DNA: TGTGCCAGCAGTTTAGGCAGACAGGGGCGGGGGCAGTTCTTC.

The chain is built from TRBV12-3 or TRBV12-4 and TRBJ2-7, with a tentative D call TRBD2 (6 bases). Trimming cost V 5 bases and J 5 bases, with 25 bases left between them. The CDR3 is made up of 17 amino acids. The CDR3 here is CASSDNPPGWGGDEQYF. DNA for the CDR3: TGTGCCAGCAGTGACAATCCCCCAGGGTGGGGAGGTGACGAGCAGTACTTC.

The CDR3 DNA follows: TGCAGTGCTATGCCGGGGCAGAACACTGAAGCTTTCTTT. Translation: CSAMPGQNTEAFF. The chain has TRBV20-1 and TRBJ1-1, with D perhaps TRBD1 (5 bases). Germline values: CDR1 DFQATT, CDR2 SNEGSKA (reference sequence). This CDR3 comprises 13 residues. Trimming shortened V by 4 bases and J by 1 base, and 10 bases separated the two germline ends.

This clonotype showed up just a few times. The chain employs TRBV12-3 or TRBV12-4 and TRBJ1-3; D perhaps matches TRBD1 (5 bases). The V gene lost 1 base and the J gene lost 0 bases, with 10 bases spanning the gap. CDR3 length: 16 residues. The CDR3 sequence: CASSLGQLSSGNTIYF. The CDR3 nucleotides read TGTGCCAGCAGTTTAGGACAGCTCAGCTCTGGAAACACCATATATTTT.

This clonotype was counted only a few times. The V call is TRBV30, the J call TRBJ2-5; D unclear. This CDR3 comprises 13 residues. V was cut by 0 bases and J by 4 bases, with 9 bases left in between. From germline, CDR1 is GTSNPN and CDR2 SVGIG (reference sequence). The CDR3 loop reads CAWSVPQLETQYF. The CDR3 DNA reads TGTGCCTGGAGTGTCCCACAGCTAGAGACCCAGTACTTC.

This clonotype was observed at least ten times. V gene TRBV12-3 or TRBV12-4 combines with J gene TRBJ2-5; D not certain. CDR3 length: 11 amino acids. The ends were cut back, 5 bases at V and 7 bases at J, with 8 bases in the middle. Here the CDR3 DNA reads TGTGCCAGCAGTAGCGAAGCGACCCAGTACTTC. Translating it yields CASSSEATQYF.

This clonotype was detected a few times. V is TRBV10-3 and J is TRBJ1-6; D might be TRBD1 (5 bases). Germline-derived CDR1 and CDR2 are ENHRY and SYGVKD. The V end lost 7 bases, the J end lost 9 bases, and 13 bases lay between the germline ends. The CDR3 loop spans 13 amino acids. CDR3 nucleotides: TGTGCCATCAAAGCGACAGAAGGTTCACCCCTCCACTTT. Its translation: CAIKATEGSPLHF.

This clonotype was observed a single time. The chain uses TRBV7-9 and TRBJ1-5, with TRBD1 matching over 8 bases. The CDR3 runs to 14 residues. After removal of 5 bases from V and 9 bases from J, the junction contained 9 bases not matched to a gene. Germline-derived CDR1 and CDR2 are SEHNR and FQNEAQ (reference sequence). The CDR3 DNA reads TGTGCCAGCAGCGGGCCGACAGGGGATCTGCCCCAGCATTTT. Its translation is CASSGPTGDLPQHF.

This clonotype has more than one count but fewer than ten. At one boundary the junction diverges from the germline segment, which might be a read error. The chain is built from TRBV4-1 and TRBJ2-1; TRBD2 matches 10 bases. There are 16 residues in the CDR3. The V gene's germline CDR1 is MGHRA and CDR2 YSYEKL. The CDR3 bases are TGCGCCAGCACCCAAAATTGGGCTAGCGGGGGAAATGAGCAGTTCTTC. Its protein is CASTQNWASGGNEQFF.

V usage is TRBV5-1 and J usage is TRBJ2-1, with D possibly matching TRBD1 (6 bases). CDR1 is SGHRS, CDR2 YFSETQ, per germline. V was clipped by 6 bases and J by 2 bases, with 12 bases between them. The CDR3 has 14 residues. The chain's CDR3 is CASNTGQTYNEQFF. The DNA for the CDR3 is TGCGCCAGCAATACCGGACAGACCTACAATGAGCAGTTCTTC.

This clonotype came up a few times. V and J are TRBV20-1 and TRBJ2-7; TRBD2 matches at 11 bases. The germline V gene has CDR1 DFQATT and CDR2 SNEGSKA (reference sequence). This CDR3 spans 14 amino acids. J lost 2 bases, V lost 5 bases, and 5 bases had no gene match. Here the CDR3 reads CSADWTSGPYEQYF. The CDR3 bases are TGCAGTGCTGACTGGACTAGCGGGCCCTACGAGCAGTACTTC.

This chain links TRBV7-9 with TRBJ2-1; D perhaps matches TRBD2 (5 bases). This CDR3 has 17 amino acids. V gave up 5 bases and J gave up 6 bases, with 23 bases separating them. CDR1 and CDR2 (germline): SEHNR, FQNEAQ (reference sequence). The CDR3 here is CASSNPDYGVSLNEQFF. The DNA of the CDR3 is TGTGCCAGCAGCAACCCCGACTATGGGGTCTCACTCAATGAGCAGTTCTTC. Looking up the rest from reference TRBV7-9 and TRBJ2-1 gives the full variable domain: DTGVSQNPRHKITKRGQNVTFRCDPISEHNRLYWYRQTLGQGPEFLTYFQNEAQLEKSRLLSDRFSAERPKGSFSTLEIQRTEQGDSAMYLCASSNPDYGVSLNEQFFGPGTRLTVL.